This T cell receptor beta chain derives from a study of shared clonotypes between healthy human individuals. Study summary: CD4 naive cells filled three plates per donor, CD4 memory three, CD8 naive two and CD8 memory one.

Findings and limits, study-wide: With few donors, the genetic and exposure-history diversity represented was limited. When compared with the clonotypes that were shared by all four sorted-subset donors, the non-shared clonotypes turned out to have lower generation probabilities.

CDR3 length: 17 amino acids. V was shortened by 3 bases and J by 2 bases, with 20 bases between the two germline ends. Germline assignment: CDR1 LNHDA and CDR2 SQIVND (reference sequence). A word on this clone: Its specificity is not known.

It was at deep level that the assay was run. Assay: immunoSEQ multiplex PCR; the TCRdb copy retains only in-frame clones and omits some. Among some 2.3 million clones listed, 85% to 95% were seen once. The specimen sequenced was naive CD4+ T cells from PBMCs. Subset denoted: CD45RA+ positively selected. The chain uses TRBV19 and TRBJ2-7; possible D gene TRBD2, 5 bases. The sequence was collected from a man younger than 30 in good health. Some clones in this sample may be carry-over from other donors' samples. The CDR3 coding sequence is TGTGCCAGTAGTATCTCTGCGGGCGTCAGTTACGCCTACGAGCAGTACTTC. Translated: CASSISAGVSYAYEQYF.